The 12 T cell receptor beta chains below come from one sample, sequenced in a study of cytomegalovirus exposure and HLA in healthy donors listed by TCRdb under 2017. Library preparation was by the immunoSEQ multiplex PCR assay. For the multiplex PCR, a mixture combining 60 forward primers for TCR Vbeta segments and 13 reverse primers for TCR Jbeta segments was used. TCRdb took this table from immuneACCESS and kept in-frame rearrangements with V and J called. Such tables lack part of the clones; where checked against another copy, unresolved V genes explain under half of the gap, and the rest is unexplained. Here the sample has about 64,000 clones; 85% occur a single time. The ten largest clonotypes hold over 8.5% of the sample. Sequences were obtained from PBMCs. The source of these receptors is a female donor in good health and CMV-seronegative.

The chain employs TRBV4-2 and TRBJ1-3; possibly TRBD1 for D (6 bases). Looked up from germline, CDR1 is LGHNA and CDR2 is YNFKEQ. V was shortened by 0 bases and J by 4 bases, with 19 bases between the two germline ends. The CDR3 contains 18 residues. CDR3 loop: CASSQDLRGGARGNTIYF. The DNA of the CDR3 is TGTGCCAGCAGCCAAGATTTGAGGGGGGGCGCGAGAGGAAACACCATATATTTT.

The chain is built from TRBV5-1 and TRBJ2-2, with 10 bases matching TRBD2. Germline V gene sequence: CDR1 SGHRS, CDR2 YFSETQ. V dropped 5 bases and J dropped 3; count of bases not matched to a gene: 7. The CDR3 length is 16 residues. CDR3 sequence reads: CASSFSGGHDTGELFF. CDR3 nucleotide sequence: TGCGCCAGCAGTTTTAGCGGGGGGCACGACACCGGGGAGCTGTTTTTT.

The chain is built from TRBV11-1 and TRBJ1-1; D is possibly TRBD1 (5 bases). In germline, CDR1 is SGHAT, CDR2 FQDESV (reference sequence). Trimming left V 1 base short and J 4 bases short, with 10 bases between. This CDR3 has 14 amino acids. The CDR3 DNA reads TGTGCCAGCAGCTTAGTTGCCGGGGGCACTGAAGCTTTCTTT. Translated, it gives CASSLVAGGTEAFF.

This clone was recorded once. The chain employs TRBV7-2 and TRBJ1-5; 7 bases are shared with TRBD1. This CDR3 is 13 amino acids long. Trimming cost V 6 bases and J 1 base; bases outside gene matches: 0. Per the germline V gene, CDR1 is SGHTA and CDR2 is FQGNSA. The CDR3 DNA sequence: TGTGCCAGCAGACAGGGGAGCAATCAGCCCCAGCATTTT. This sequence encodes CASRQGSNQPQHF.

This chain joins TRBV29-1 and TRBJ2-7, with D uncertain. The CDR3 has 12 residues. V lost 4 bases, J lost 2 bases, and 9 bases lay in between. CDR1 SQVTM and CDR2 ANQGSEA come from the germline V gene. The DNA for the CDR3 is TGCAGCGTTGTGGCAGGTACCTACGAGCAGTACTTC. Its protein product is CSVVAGTYEQYF.

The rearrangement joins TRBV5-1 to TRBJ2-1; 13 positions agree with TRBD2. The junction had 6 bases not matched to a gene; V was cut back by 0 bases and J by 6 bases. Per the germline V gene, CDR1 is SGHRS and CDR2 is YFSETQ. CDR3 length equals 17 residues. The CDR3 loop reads CASSLGWTSGSSNEQFF. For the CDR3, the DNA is TGCGCCAGCAGCTTGGGCTGGACTAGCGGGAGTTCCAATGAGCAGTTCTTC.

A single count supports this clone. The CDR3 here is CASSLADRGQSGELFF. In nucleotides, the CDR3 is TGCGCCAGCAGCTTGGCAGACAGGGGGCAGTCCGGGGAGCTGTTTTTT. The V gene is TRBV5-1, the J gene TRBJ2-2; TRBD1 agrees at 10 bases. The V gene's germline CDR1 is SGHRS and CDR2 YFSETQ. The CDR3 covers 16 residues. Trimming took 0 bases from V and 6 from J; bases not matched to a gene: 5.

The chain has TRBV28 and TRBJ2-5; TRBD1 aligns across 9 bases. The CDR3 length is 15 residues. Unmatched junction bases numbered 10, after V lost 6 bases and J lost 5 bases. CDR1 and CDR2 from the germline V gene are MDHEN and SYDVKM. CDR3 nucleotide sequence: TGTGCCAGCAGGGCACCCGGGACAGGGCGCGAGACCCAGTACTTC. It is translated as CASRAPGTGRETQYF. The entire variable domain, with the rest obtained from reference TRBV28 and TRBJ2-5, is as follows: DVKVTQSSRYLVKRTGEKVFLECVQDMDHENMFWYRQDPGLGLRLIYFSYDVKMKEKGDIPEGYSVSREKKERFSLILESASTNQTSMYLCASRAPGTGRETQYFGPGTRLLVL.

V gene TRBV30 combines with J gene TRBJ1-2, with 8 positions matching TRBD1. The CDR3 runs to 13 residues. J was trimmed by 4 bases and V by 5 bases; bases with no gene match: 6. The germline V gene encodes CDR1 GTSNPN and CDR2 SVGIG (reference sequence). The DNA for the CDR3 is TGTGCCTGGGGTCGGGACAGGCCCTATGGCTACACCTTC. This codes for CAWGRDRPYGYTF. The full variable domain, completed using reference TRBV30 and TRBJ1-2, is SQTIHQWPATLVQPVGSPLSLECTVEGTSNPNLYWYRQAAGRGLQLLFYSVGIGQISSEVPQNLSASRPQDRQFILSSKKLLLSDSGFYLCAWGRDRPYGYTFGSGTRLTVV.

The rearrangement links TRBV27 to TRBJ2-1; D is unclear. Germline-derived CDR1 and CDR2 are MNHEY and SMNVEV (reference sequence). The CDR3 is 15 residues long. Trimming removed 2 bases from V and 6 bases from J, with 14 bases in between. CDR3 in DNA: TGTGCCAGCAGTTTAGGTAGCCCCACTCTCAATGAGCAGTTCTTC. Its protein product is CASSLGSPTLNEQFF.

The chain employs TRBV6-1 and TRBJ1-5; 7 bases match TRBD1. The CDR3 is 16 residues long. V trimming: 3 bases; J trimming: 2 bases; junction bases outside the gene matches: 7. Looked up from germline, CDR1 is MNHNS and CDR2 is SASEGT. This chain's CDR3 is CASSDRGVGRNQPQHF. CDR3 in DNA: TGTGCCAGCAGTGACAGGGGGGTGGGGCGCAATCAGCCCCAGCATTTT.

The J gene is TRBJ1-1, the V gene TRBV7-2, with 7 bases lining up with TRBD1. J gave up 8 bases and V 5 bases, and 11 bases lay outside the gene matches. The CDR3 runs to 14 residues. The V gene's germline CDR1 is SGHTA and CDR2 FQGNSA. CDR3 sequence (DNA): TGTGCCAGCAGCCCGCTCCCTCAGACAGGGGAAGCTTTCTTT. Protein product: CASSPLPQTGEAFF.